This T cell receptor beta chain was retrieved from a study of identical twins. Study-level points and caveats: Instead of following the same donors, the conclusions were based on cross-sectional statistical analysis.

V shed 1 base and J 5 bases; nucleotides not matched to a gene: 2. The CDR3 consists of 14 residues. The V gene's germline CDR1 is SGHRS and CDR2 YFSETQ. Template switching created a universal primer site, and the cDNA included unique molecular identifiers. TCRdb re-analysed the 5' RACE reads in MiXCR, keeping a single row per CDR3 protein. The sample includes 650,000 to 750,000 distinct CDR3 sequences, 21% of them seen just once. There are a few counts of this clonotype. The target antigen is unknown. These data also featured in a second study, about T cells expressing NK-cell markers. As reported in that work: The authors derived TCR beta repertoires from sorted CD3+CD56+NKG2C+, CD3+CD56+NKG2C- and CD3+CD56-NKG2C+ T cells. HCMV serostatus: seven of eight sequenced donors positive, one negative.

This clonotype was sampled from a woman under 30 in good health. The chain links TRBV5-1 to TRBJ2-1, with 8 positions matching TRBD1. The sample taken for sequencing was PBMCs. This chain's CDR3 is CASSLPTGDNEQFF. The DNA of the CDR3 is TGCGCCAGCAGCTTGCCGACAGGGGACAATGAGCAGTTCTTC.